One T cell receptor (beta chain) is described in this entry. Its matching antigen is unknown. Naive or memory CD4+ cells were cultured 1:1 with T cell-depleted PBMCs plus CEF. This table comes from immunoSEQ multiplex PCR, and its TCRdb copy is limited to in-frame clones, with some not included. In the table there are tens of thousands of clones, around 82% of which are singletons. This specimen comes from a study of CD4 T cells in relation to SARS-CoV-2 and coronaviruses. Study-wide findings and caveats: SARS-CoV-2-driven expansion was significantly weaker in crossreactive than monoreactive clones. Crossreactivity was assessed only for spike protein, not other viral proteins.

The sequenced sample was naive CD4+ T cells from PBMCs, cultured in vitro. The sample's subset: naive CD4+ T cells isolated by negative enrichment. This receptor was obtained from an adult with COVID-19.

DNA for the CDR3: TGCGCCAGCAGATTACTAGCGGGAGGGCCATTGCATGAGCAGTTCTTC. This translates into CASRLLAGGPLHEQFF. The chain combines TRBV5-1 with TRBJ2-1; 13 positions agree with TRBD2. This CDR3 has 16 amino acids. V lost 5 bases and J lost 8; bases outside the gene matches: 10. In germline, CDR1 is SGHRS, CDR2 YFSETQ.